Presented here are 26 T cell receptor beta chains from one specimen sequenced in a study of beta chain features in type 1 diabetes. Every bit of the isolated RNA underwent reverse transcription, so sequencing read expressed TCRB transcripts. TCRdb's copy holds only in-frame clones and misses some; the assay was immunoSEQ multiplex PCR. The repertoire holds about half a million clones, with about 10% as singletons. Specimen: naive CD4+ T cells from blood. Receptors originate from a woman under 30 in good health.

The chain links TRBV2 to TRBJ2-1, with D perhaps TRBD2 (5 bases). The CDR3 totals 13 residues. V was pared by 7 bases and J by 9 bases, with 16 bases between. Germline V gives CDR1 SNHLY, CDR2 FYNNEI. Here the CDR3 DNA reads TGTGCCAGCAAGGAGAGGGCGGCGGTTGAGCAGTTCTTC. Translation: CASKERAAVEQFF.

This clone has just a few counts. The gene calls are TRBV19 and TRBJ1-2, with 9 bases identical to TRBD1. CDR1 is LNHDA and CDR2 is SQIVND in the germline V gene (reference sequence). The junction had 16 bases not matched to a gene; V was cut back by 6 bases and J by 8 bases. The CDR3 runs 16 residues. This CDR3 reads CASSAPGQGKLGGYTF. In DNA form, the CDR3 reads TGTGCCAGTAGCGCTCCGGGACAGGGAAAACTTGGGGGCTACACCTTC.

The table lists this clone with a few counts. This chain links TRBV6-5 with TRBJ2-7, with D perhaps TRBD1 (6 bases). V lost 7 bases to trimming and J lost 6 bases, with 19 bases between them. The length of the CDR3 is 14 residues. The germline V gene has CDR1 MNHEY and CDR2 SVGAGI. CDR3: CASKSPGHRAEQYF. The CDR3 coding sequence is TGTGCCAGCAAATCCCCGGGACACCGTGCCGAGCAGTACTTC.

There are a few counts of this clone. This chain connects TRBV5-4 to TRBJ2-3; D is unresolved. Germline V gives CDR1 SGHNT, CDR2 YYREEE (reference sequence). The CDR3 is 14 residues long. Deletions cut 2 bases from V and 1 base from J, with 8 bases between. CDR3 bases: TGTGCCAGCAGCTTCCGCGGAGGCACAGATACGCAGTATTTT. Protein: CASSFRGGTDTQYF.

The chain employs TRBV4-2 and TRBJ2-4; D remains unclear. V was cut by 6 bases and J by 1 base, with 13 bases left in between. The CDR3 has 15 residues. CDR1 LGHNA and CDR2 YNFKEQ come from the germline V gene. The CDR3 DNA sequence: TGTGCCAGCAGGGATGGAGATCCTGCCAAAAACATTCAGTACTTC. Its protein is CASRDGDPAKNIQYF.

A remark on this clone: Other nucleotide sequences from this sample produce the same CDR3. This chain joins TRBV20-1 and TRBJ2-1; no reliable D call. Deletions cut 5 bases from V and 4 bases from J, with 3 bases between. CDR3 size: 10 residues. Germline loops: CDR1 DFQATT, CDR2 SNEGSKA (reference sequence). CDR3 sequence reads: CSAAYNEQFF. In DNA, the CDR3 is TGCAGTGCTGCGTACAATGAGCAGTTCTTC.

This rearrangement joins TRBV27 to TRBJ1-1, with D possibly matching TRBD1 (6 bases). The CDR3 consists of 16 residues. From germline, CDR1 is MNHEY and CDR2 SMNVEV (reference sequence). With 7 bases removed from V and 1 base from J, the gap between germline ends came to 19 bases. CDR3 loop: CASTDKGGWRNTEAFF. The CDR3 DNA follows: TGTGCCAGCACCGATAAGGGGGGCTGGAGGAACACTGAAGCTTTCTTT.

This clone appeared a few times. This sequence joins TRBV18 and TRBJ1-5; D remains ambiguous. The V end was cut by 1 base, the J end by 5 bases, with 9 bases between. The CDR3 contains 14 residues. Germline assignment: CDR1 KGHSH and CDR2 LQKENI. CDR3 region: CASSPLGAHQPQHF. CDR3 nucleotides: TGTGCCAGCTCACCACTGGGAGCCCATCAGCCCCAGCATTTT.

Only a few counts were recorded for this clone. For the CDR3, the DNA is TGTGCCAGCAGTTCAGGGACAGGGGTCTCTGGGGCCAACGTCCTGACTTTC. It specifies CASSSGTGVSGANVLTF. The V call is TRBV25-1, the J call TRBJ2-6, with 10 bases lining up with TRBD1. V was clipped by 5 bases and J by 0 bases; unmatched bases: 4. The CDR3 length is 17 residues. Germline loops: CDR1 MGHDK, CDR2 SYGVNS.

As concerns this clone: The same CDR3 arises from other DNA sequences in this sample as well. This chain connects TRBV7-9 to TRBJ2-5; D might be TRBD2 (5 bases). Germline V gene data show CDR1 as SEHNR and CDR2 as FQNEAQ (reference sequence). V gave up 0 bases and J gave up 1 base, with 6 bases separating them. The CDR3 has 14 residues. DNA of the CDR3: TGTGCCAGCAGCTTAGCTGGGAGCCAAGAGACCCAGTACTTC. This gives the protein CASSLAGSQETQYF.

This clone was seen at least ten times. The genes are TRBV4-2 and TRBJ2-5; possible D gene TRBD1, 6 bases. Germline V gene lookup returns CDR1 LGHNA and CDR2 YNFKEQ. V lost 0 bases, J lost 7 bases, and 15 bases lay in between. This CDR3 is 15 amino acids long. CDR3 region: CASSQENTDSVTQYF. CDR3 nucleotides: TGTGCCAGCAGCCAAGAGAATACGGACAGTGTGACCCAGTACTTC.

This rearrangement joins TRBV7-2 to TRBJ2-5, with a possible D match to TRBD2 (6 bases). The germline gives CDR1 SGHTA, CDR2 FQGNSA. V lost 3 bases, J lost 5 bases, and 25 bases lay in between. This CDR3 has 18 residues. The CDR3 reads CASSFGPARGPLGETQYF. The CDR3, as DNA: TGTGCCAGCAGCTTTGGCCCCGCGCGGGGTCCCCTTGGGGAGACCCAGTACTTC.

The sample holds a few counts of this clone. The chain recombines TRBV7-9 with TRBJ2-7; 7 positions match TRBD2. CDR1 is SEHNR, CDR2 FQNEAQ, per germline (reference sequence). This CDR3 is 14 amino acids long. Unmatched junction bases numbered 11, after V lost 5 bases and J lost 7 bases. In DNA form, the CDR3 reads TGTGCCAGCAGCATACCGAGCGGGATGGGTGAGCAGTACTTC. This translates into CASSIPSGMGEQYF.

This clone was seen a few times. The chain couples TRBV11-2 to TRBJ2-4; 8 bases are shared with TRBD2. Germline trimming cut 5 bases from V and 6 bases from J; bases unmatched to any gene: 9. CDR3 length: 15 residues. The germline gives CDR1 SGHAT, CDR2 FQNNGV. The CDR3 DNA reads as TGTGCCAGCAGCACCGGGACTAGAATCGGAAACATTCAGTACTTC. Translation: CASSTGTRIGNIQYF. The whole variable domain, filled in from reference TRBV11-2 and TRBJ2-4, reads EAGVAQSPRYKIIEKRQSVAFWCNPISGHATLYWYQQILGQGPKLLIQFQNNGVVDDSQLPKDRFSAERLKGVDSTLKIQPAKLEDSAVYLCASSTGTRIGNIQYFGAGTRLSVL.

The chain has TRBV7-2 and TRBJ2-5, with a possible D match to TRBD2 (7 bases). V lost 4 bases, J lost 4 bases, and 16 bases lay in between. Germline lookup yields CDR1 SGHTA and CDR2 FQGNSA. This CDR3 region has 15 residues. CDR3 coding DNA: TGTGCCAGCAGCTCCCACGCGGGGGCACGAGAGACCCAGTACTTC. This codes for CASSSHAGARETQYF.

The chain joins TRBV7-2 to TRBJ2-7; D ambiguous. Germline CDR1 SGHTA, CDR2 FQGNSA. The germline V and J ends were trimmed by 4 bases and 4 bases, with 23 bases remaining between them. The CDR3 length is 17 residues. The CDR3 region is CASSSLNRRVSGYEQYF. DNA for the CDR3: TGTGCCAGCAGCTCCCTTAATCGAAGGGTCTCGGGTTACGAGCAGTACTTC.

In its sample, this clone was seen a few times. The CDR3 DNA is TGTGCCAGCAGCTTAGCCCGGACGGCGGGGGACATTCAGTACTTC. As protein: CASSLARTAGDIQYF. The rearrangement uses TRBV7-3 and TRBJ2-4; TRBD2 agrees at 7 bases. V gave up 2 bases and J gave up 8 bases; unmatched junction bases: 9. The CDR3 runs to 15 residues. Germline V gene lookup returns CDR1 SGHTA and CDR2 FQGTGA.

This chain links TRBV20-1 with TRBJ1-1; D not certain. V lost 6 bases and J lost 8, with 13 bases in between. Germline V CDR1 and CDR2: DFQATT, SNEGSKA (reference sequence). This CDR3 is 11 amino acids long. The DNA of the CDR3 is TGCAGTGCCCTTCCGGGATACGAAGCTTTCTTT. The encoded protein is CSALPGYEAFF.

The rearrangement links TRBV30 to TRBJ1-2; D gene uncertain. Trimming took off 3 bases at V and 3 bases at J, with 17 bases between the two ends. The CDR3 consists of 15 residues. Looked up from germline, CDR1 is GTSNPN and CDR2 is SVGIG (reference sequence). CDR3 nucleotides: TGTGCCTGGAGCAAACAGTTCTTTGAGGACTATGGCTACACCTTC. Amino acids: CAWSKQFFEDYGYTF.

This clone was counted a few times. The rearrangement uses TRBV2 and TRBJ2-7; possibly TRBD1 or TRBD2 for D (5 bases each). Trimming pared 6 bases from V and 8 bases from J, leaving 8 bases between. Per the germline V gene, CDR1 is SNHLY and CDR2 is FYNNEI. The CDR3 is made up of 10 amino acids. CDR3 amino acids: CASRRDQQYV. The CDR3 DNA reads as TGTGCCAGCAGAAGGGACCAGCAGTACGTC.

This clone has only a few counts. The rearrangement uses TRBV6-5 and TRBJ2-3; 10 positions match TRBD2. The V gene end was trimmed by 2 bases and the J gene end by 6 bases; junction bases not matched to a gene: 8. Germline V gene sequence: CDR1 MNHEY, CDR2 SVGAGI. The CDR3 spans 16 residues. The CDR3 DNA follows: TGTGCCAGCAGTTACCTAGCGGGAGCGGGGCGTGATACGCAGTATTTT. Its protein product is CASSYLAGAGRDTQYF.

In its sample, this clone was seen a few times. The chain links TRBV7-2 to TRBJ2-3; no reliable D call. Trimming took off 5 bases at V and 4 bases at J, with 16 bases between the two ends. The germline V gene has CDR1 SGHTA and CDR2 FQGNSA. The length of the CDR3 is 15 residues. CDR3 region: CASSSRLTQSDTQYF. CDR3 nucleotides: TGTGCCAGCAGCAGCCGATTGACCCAGTCAGATACGCAGTATTTT.

This clone has more than one count but fewer than ten. V usage is TRBV2 and J usage is TRBJ1-1; no definite D call. CDR3 size: 13 residues. The V end lost 6 bases, the J end lost 0 bases, and 8 bases lay between the germline ends. The germline V gene encodes CDR1 SNHLY and CDR2 FYNNEI. The CDR3 spells CASRYGMNTEAFF. DNA of the CDR3: TGTGCCAGCAGGTATGGGATGAACACTGAAGCTTTCTTT.

V and J are TRBV2 and TRBJ1-5; D uncertain. Germline lookup yields CDR1 SNHLY and CDR2 FYNNEI. The CDR3 has 14 amino acids. V shed 6 bases and J shed 0 bases, with 9 bases lying between them. Here the CDR3 DNA reads TGTGCCAGCAGGCGGTGGCTTAGCAATCAGCCCCAGCATTTT. It translates to CASRRWLSNQPQHF.

The chain employs TRBV18 and TRBJ2-7, with D uncertain. Germline loops: CDR1 KGHSH, CDR2 LQKENI. The V end lost 5 bases, the J end lost 0 bases, and 5 bases lay between the germline ends. The CDR3 extends over 12 amino acids. In nucleotides, the CDR3 is TGTGCCAGCTCAGAAGGCTCCTACGAGCAGTACTTC. It codes for CASSEGSYEQYF.

This chain uses TRBV7-8 with TRBJ1-3; 9 bases align to TRBD1. The length of the CDR3 is 15 residues. The germline CDR1 and CDR2 sequences are SGHVS and FQNEAQ. Trimming took 5 bases from V and 4 from J; bases not matched to a gene: 6. The CDR3 loop reads CASSRDRVSGNTIYF. CDR3 sequence (DNA): TGTGCCAGCAGCCGGGACAGGGTATCAGGAAACACCATATATTTT.